This T cell receptor beta chain was identified in a study of response to subunit inactivated influenza vaccine. Study conclusions and caveats: The authors suggested that few new T cells are recruited per seasonal influenza vaccination.

About this clonotype itself: Its target is unknown.

Germline V gives CDR1 LGHNA, CDR2 YSLEER. The V segment lost 4 bases and the J segment 2 bases; nucleotides outside the gene matches: 17. The CDR3 sequence is 18 residues long. TCRdb fed the RT-PCR reads into MiXCR, producing one record per CDR3 protein. The table records 550,000 to 800,000 distinct CDR3 sequences, approximately 15% of them present only once. This chain links TRBV4-3 with TRBJ2-7, with TRBD1 matching 7 bases. Sample: PBMCs from blood, taken 14 to 15 days before vaccination. The clonotype was recovered from a man aged 45-65 years who received an inactivated influenza vaccine. The CDR3 sequence is CASSRYQGPGTEAYEQYF. As DNA, the CDR3 is TGCGCCAGCAGCCGATACCAGGGACCCGGGACAGAAGCCTACGAGCAGTACTTC.